This is a list of T cell receptor beta chains from one sample in a study of T cell repertoires and Cas9 in healthy adults. Profiling relied on immunoSEQ multiplex PCR, and the TCRdb table lists in-frame clones only, not all of them. The table lists about 14,000 clones, about 88% of them singletons. Sample: Tregs (CD4+, CD25+, CD127-, CD137-, CD154-) from PBMCs; culture status not recorded. The receptors originated from a human donor in good health. Both conserved end residues are part of each CDR3. A D gene is named only where the DNA matches it firmly. Clone size is shown for a subset of rows, as once, few, many or a class of expanded clone.

v_gene	j_gene	abundance	d_gene	CDR3nt	CDR3aa
TRBV2	TRBJ2-7	few	NA	TGTGCCAGCAGACAAACCGGGCTCTCCTACGAGCAGTACTTC	CASRQTGLSYEQYF
TRBV9	TRBJ1-4	NA	NA	TGTGCCAGCAGCGTAGCTCCGGGGAAGGGGGAAAAACTGTTTTTT	CASSVAPGKGEKLFF
TRBV25-1	TRBJ2-2	NA	TRBD1	TGTGCCACCAAGCAGGGACAGGGGATCACCGGGGAGCTGTTTTTT	CATKQGQGITGELFF
TRBV7-3	TRBJ2-1	NA	TRBD1	TGTGCCAGCAGTTCTGGACAGGGACTCTACAATGAGCAGTTCTTC	CASSSGQGLYNEQFF
TRBV2	TRBJ2-2	NA	NA	TGTGCCAGCAGACAGTTCCTTGGTAGCGGGGAGCTGTTTTTT	CASRQFLGSGELFF
TRBV7-3	TRBJ1-1	NA	TRBD1	TGTGCCAGCAGCTTAACAGGGGGCGCGGGAAATACTGAAGCTTTCTTT	CASSLTGGAGNTEAFF
TRBV28	TRBJ2-1	NA	NA	TGTGCCAGCAGTCTACCGGGACTTCCTTTTGGCAATGAGCAGTTCTTC	CASSLPGLPFGNEQFF
TRBV18	TRBJ2-7	once	TRBD1	TGTGCCAGCTCACCACCGGTAGGGGGCGCGGAGGAGCAGTACTTC	CASSPPVGGAEEQYF
TRBV11-3	TRBJ1-2	NA	NA	TGTGCCAGCAGTCCGGGGATAAACTATGGCTACACCTTC	CASSPGINYGYTF
TRBV7-3	TRBJ2-2	NA	TRBD1	TGTGCCAGCATCCAAGAGGGGACAGGGGGCTCTCCCGGGGAGCTGTTTTTT	CASIQEGTGGSPGELFF
TRBV28	TRBJ1-3	NA	NA	TGTGCCAGCAGTTTATTGGCAGATTATAGCTCTGGAAACACCATATATTTT	CASSLLADYSSGNTIYF
TRBV7-9	TRBJ2-1	NA	NA	TGTGCCAGCAGCTTATATCAGGGATACAATGAGCAGTTCTTC	CASSLYQGYNEQFF
TRBV7-2	TRBJ1-2	NA	NA	TGTGCCAGCAGCAGGGCAGGCGGCACAACCACCTATGGCTACACCTTC	CASSRAGGTTTYGYTF
TRBV14	TRBJ2-1	NA	NA	TGTGCCAGCAGCCCATTTTACTATGGGGGCGCCTACAATGAGCAGTTCTTC	CASSPFYYGGAYNEQFF
TRBV6-1	TRBJ2-7	few	NA	TGTGCCAGCAGAAATTCCGGGGGTTTCGAGCAGTACTTC	CASRNSGGFEQYF
TRBV11-2	TRBJ2-3	NA	NA	TGTGCCAGCAGCTTAGATCTGAGCGGAGGAGCGCAGTATTTT	CASSLDLSGGAQYF
TRBV5-6	TRBJ1-1	NA	NA	TGTGCCAGCAGCTTGGCCTACGGGTTAAACACTGAAGCTTTCTTT	CASSLAYGLNTEAFF
TRBV6-5	TRBJ1-2	NA	NA	TGTGCCAGCAGAAACGGTAGAGGCTACACCTTC	CASRNGRGYTF
TRBV7-7	TRBJ2-2	NA	NA	TGTGCCAGCAGCTCAATGAACACCGGGGAGCTGTTTTTT	CASSSMNTGELFF
TRBV4-3	TRBJ2-3	NA	NA	TGCGCCAGCAGCCAAGACCGCACAGATACGCAGTATTTT	CASSQDRTDTQYF
TRBV7-2	TRBJ2-7	NA	TRBD2	TGTGCCAGCAGCTTAGGCCCTAGCGGTGGCGAGCAGTACTTC	CASSLGPSGGEQYF
TRBV2	TRBJ2-5	NA	TRBD2	TGTGCCAGCACCACAGGGACTAGCGGGGGGTCGGAGACCCAGTACTTC	CASTTGTSGGSETQYF
TRBV6-5	TRBJ1-2	NA	TRBD1	TGTGCCAGCAGTTACAACTTCCGGGACAGCTATGGCTACACCTTC	CASSYNFRDSYGYTF
TRBV4-2	TRBJ2-5	NA	NA	TGTGCCAGCAGCCAAGATACTTTCCAGGGGAAACACTTC	CASSQDTFQGKHF
TRBV18	TRBJ1-2	once	TRBD1	TGTGCCAGCTCACCAGGGACAGGGATGGGCTATGGCTACACCTTC	CASSPGTGMGYGYTF
TRBV27	TRBJ1-1	few	NA	TGTGCCAGCAGTTTAAGGTCCAGGATGAACACTGAAGCTTTCTTT	CASSLRSRMNTEAFF
TRBV7-2	TRBJ2-5	NA	NA	TGTGCCAGCAGCCCTCGGGACTGGGGGAAGACCCAGTACTTC	CASSPRDWGKTQYF
TRBV4-1	TRBJ2-1	NA	NA	TGCGCCAGCAGCCAAGATTGGTGGCGGGAGCAGTTCTTC	CASSQDWWREQFF
TRBV9	TRBJ2-3	NA	NA	TGTGCCAGCAGCGTAGCAACGGTTGGGGGAGATACGCAGTATTTT	CASSVATVGGDTQYF
TRBV9	TRBJ2-2	NA	NA	TGTGCCAGCAGCGTAGAGCCCGGAGGAACGGGCGGGGAGCTGTTTTTT	CASSVEPGGTGGELFF
TRBV9	TRBJ1-1	NA	NA	TGTGCCAGCAACCGACTTAACACTGAAGCTTTCTTT	CASNRLNTEAFF
TRBV7-3	TRBJ2-1	NA	TRBD2	TGTGCCAGCAGCTTAAGGGGGGGACTCGTCAATGAGCAGTTCTTC	CASSLRGGLVNEQFF
TRBV18	TRBJ2-5	NA	NA	TGTGCCAGCTCACCTTGGCAGGGGGGAGAGACCCAGTACTTC	CASSPWQGGETQYF